This T cell receptor (beta chain) originates from a study of T-cell reconstitution after alpha-beta-depleted transplantation in children. Molecular barcoding with unique molecular identifiers was used for the TCRbeta library. TCRdb re-called the PCR reads with MiXCR, one entry per CDR3 protein. There are 190,000 or so distinct CDR3 sequences in the sample; roughly 7.5% occur only once, and over 2.5% lies in the top ten. This CDR3 region has 11 residues. Looked up from germline, CDR1 is SGHTA and CDR2 is FQGNSA. Trimming stripped 2 bases from V and 6 bases from J, with 4 bases between. This clonotype appeared many times.

This chain uses TRBV7-2 with TRBJ1-2; D is undetermined. The receptor was derived from a human donor who donated a stem cell graft to a child with Wiskott-Aldrich syndrome. The sample was PBMCs from the stem cell graft donor, taken from the stem cell graft. The CDR3 is CASSLINGYTF. The CDR3 coding sequence is TGTGCCAGCAGCTTAATCAATGGCTACACCTTC.